Sequencing of this T cell receptor (beta chain) was carried out in a study of blood T cell repertoires in COVID-19. The study recruited exposed participants who had met a COVID-19 case within 2 weeks before entry. Profiled with immunoSEQ multiplex PCR; TCRdb holds only in-frame clones, not every one. The sample has about 260,000 clones; around 90% are singletons. CDR3 length: 15 residues. Germline-derived CDR1 and CDR2 are SGHNT and YENEEA. J lost 5 bases, V lost 1 base, and 7 bases had no gene match. This sequence joins TRBV11-3 and TRBJ2-5; 7 bases are shared with TRBD1. The sequence was collected from a woman in her forties who had been exposed to COVID-19. The sample was PBMCs or T cells enriched from blood (not recorded which). The CDR3 nucleotides read TGTGCCAGCAGCTTAGCATACAGGGGCGGTGAGACCCAGTACTTC. Protein sequence: CASSLAYRGGETQYF.